Given below is one T cell receptor (beta chain) in context. The antigen is undetermined. This sample was included in a study of beta chain features in type 1 diabetes. Expressed TCRB transcripts were sequenced because the isolated RNA had all been reverse transcribed beforehand. Around 3.9 million reads per sample were averaged for naive, central memory and regulatory samples. The repertoire was sequenced with immunoSEQ multiplex PCR; TCRdb's copy has only in-frame clones and lacks some. There are almost 350,000 clones in the sample; around 9% occur only once, and more than 0.8% lies in the top ten. Points from the study as a whole: Whether TCRB rearrangement is influenced by HLA type went unresolved here. Type 1 diabetes patients showed a moderate but significant shortening of TCRB CDR3s in all four CD4+ subsets.

CDR3 length: 17 residues. From germline, CDR1 is SGHDT and CDR2 YYEEEE. V dropped 0 bases and J dropped 2; count of bases not matched to a gene: 7. This rearrangement joins TRBV5-6 to TRBJ2-3, with 9 bases matching TRBD1. The specimen sequenced was central memory CD4+ T cells from blood. This receptor was taken from a man aged 30 to 39 with type 1 diabetes. The CDR3 sequence: CASSLESRDRVTDTQYF. The CDR3 DNA sequence: TGTGCCAGCAGCTTGGAGAGCCGGGACAGGGTCACAGATACGCAGTATTTT.